Listed here are 20 T cell receptor beta chains from one sample, sequenced in a study of blood T cell repertoires in COVID-19. Generated by immunoSEQ multiplex PCR, the TCRdb table keeps only in-frame clones and is missing some. The table records approximately 450,000 clones, 70% to 90% of them present only once. The sample comprised PBMCs or T cells enriched from blood (not recorded which). The receptors here all came from a woman younger than 35 with acute COVID-19.

Here the CDR3 DNA reads TGTGCCAGCAGACAGGGCCTAGAGACCCAGTACTTC. This gives the protein CASRQGLETQYF. The chain uses TRBV14 and TRBJ2-5; a weak D match, TRBD1 (6 bases). The CDR3 consists of 12 residues. V was trimmed by 6 bases and J by 4 bases, leaving 9 bases between them. Germline loops: CDR1 SGHDN, CDR2 FVKESK. Drawing the rest from reference TRBV14 and TRBJ2-5, the complete variable domain is EAGVTQFPSHSVIEKGQTVTLRCDPISGHDNLYWYRRVMGKEIKFLLHFVKESKQDESGMPNNRFLAERTGGTYSTLKVQPAELEDSGVYFCASRQGLETQYFGPGTRLLVL.

The rearrangement joins TRBV10-1 to TRBJ1-1, with 10 bases lining up with TRBD1. The germline gives CDR1 WNHNN, CDR2 SYGVQD (reference sequence). This CDR3 region has 15 residues. V was pared by 0 bases and J by 5 bases, with 3 bases of the junction left unmatched. CDR3 nucleotide sequence: TGCGCCAGCAGTGAGTCTAGGACAGGGGGAACTGAAGCTTTCTTT. It yields the protein CASSESRTGGTEAFF.

This rearrangement joins TRBV6-5 to TRBJ2-7, with TRBD2 identical over 11 bases. Germline CDR1 MNHEY, CDR2 SVGAGI. CDR3 length: 14 residues. With 6 bases clipped from V and 4 bases from J, the junction kept 5 bases outside the gene matches. CDR3 amino acids: CASSPTSGVYEQYF. The CDR3 DNA reads TGTGCCAGCAGCCCGACTAGCGGGGTATACGAGCAGTACTTC.

This chain joins TRBV7-2 and TRBJ2-1; TRBD2 might be the D (6 bases). The CDR3 extends over 14 amino acids. Germline values: CDR1 SGHTA, CDR2 FQGNSA. Trimming pared 1 base from V and 6 bases from J, leaving 10 bases between. CDR3 loop: CASSLGLERNEQFF. The CDR3 nucleotides read TGTGCCAGCAGCTTAGGACTAGAGCGCAATGAGCAGTTCTTC.

The rearrangement uses TRBV15 and TRBJ2-7; D may be TRBD2 (6 bases). Germline assignment: CDR1 LNHNV and CDR2 YYDKDF (reference sequence). V was trimmed by 0 bases and J by 2 bases, leaving 11 bases between them. This CDR3 region has 15 residues. CDR3 DNA sequence: TGTGCCACCAGCAGAGAAAAAGGGACTGCCTACGAGCAGTACTTC. This translates into CATSREKGTAYEQYF.

This chain joins TRBV29-1 and TRBJ2-5; 10 positions match TRBD1. This CDR3 comprises 12 residues. The germline gives CDR1 SQVTM, CDR2 ANQGSEA. V lost 6 bases to trimming and J lost 5 bases; unmatched junction nucleotides: 3. CDR3 in amino acids: CSVRQGAETQYF. The CDR3 DNA sequence: TGCAGCGTCAGACAGGGGGCTGAGACCCAGTACTTC. The full variable domain, rest sourced from reference TRBV29-1 and TRBJ2-5, is SAVISQKPSRDICQRGTSLTIQCQVDSQVTMMFWYRQQPGQSLTLIATANQGSEATYESGFVIDKFPISRPNLTFSTLTVSNMSPEDSSIYLCSVRQGAETQYFGPGTRLLVL.

The rearrangement links TRBV19 to TRBJ2-3; the D is unclear. CDR1 is LNHDA, CDR2 SQIVND, per germline (reference sequence). The ends were cut back, 5 bases at V and 1 base at J, with 16 bases in the middle. This CDR3 is built from 16 residues. CDR3 region: CASSPPPLAGTDTQYF. CDR3 in DNA: TGTGCCAGTAGTCCCCCACCTTTGGCTGGCACAGATACGCAGTATTTT.

The chain recombines TRBV10-2 with TRBJ1-4; 7 nucleotides agree with TRBD1. The CDR3 contains 14 residues. V gave up 10 bases and J gave up 0 bases; unmatched junction bases: 5. In germline, CDR1 is WSHSY, CDR2 SAAADI. The chain's CDR3 is CATPGGSTNEKLFF. The CDR3 bases are TGCGCCACCCCAGGGGGGTCAACTAATGAAAAACTGTTTTTT.

V and J are TRBV30 and TRBJ1-5, with TRBD1 as a possible D gene (6 bases). The CDR3 contains 13 residues. Germline V gene data show CDR1 as GTSNPN and CDR2 as SVGIG (reference sequence). Between the trimmed V and J ends, which lost 2 bases and 4 bases, there was a span of 9 bases. This CDR3 is CAWSLTGNQPQHF. The CDR3 DNA reads TGTGCCTGGAGTCTCACAGGGAATCAGCCCCAGCATTTT.

V and J are TRBV5-1 and TRBJ1-5, with 11 nucleotides matching TRBD1. V trimming: 4 bases; J trimming: 4 bases; junction bases outside the gene matches: 4. This CDR3 comprises 15 residues. Per the germline V gene, CDR1 is SGHRS and CDR2 is YFSETQ. In DNA form, the CDR3 reads TGCGCCAGCAGCCATGGGACAGGGGGGAATCAGCCCCAGCATTTT. As protein: CASSHGTGGNQPQHF.

This sequence joins TRBV19 and TRBJ1-3, with 7 nucleotides matching TRBD1. After removal of 5 bases from V and 4 bases from J, the junction contained 2 bases not matched to a gene. The CDR3 has 13 residues. Germline V lookup: CDR1 LNHDA, CDR2 SQIVND (reference sequence). CDR3: CASSETGGNTIYF. The CDR3 nucleotides are TGTGCCAGTAGTGAGACAGGGGGAAACACCATATATTTT. Full variable domain (rest looked up from reference TRBV19 and TRBJ1-3): DGGITQSPKYLFRKEGQNVTLSCEQNLNHDAMYWYRQDPGQGLRLIYYSQIVNDFQKGDIAEGYSVSREKKESFPLTVTSAQKNPTAFYLCASSETGGNTIYFGEGSWLTVV.

This clone was observed a single time. This chain joins TRBV19 and TRBJ1-6, with D tentatively TRBD1 (5 bases). The CDR3 is made up of 14 amino acids. Germline V gives CDR1 LNHDA, CDR2 SQIVND (reference sequence). The ends were cut back, 3 bases at V and 6 bases at J, with 9 bases in the middle. DNA for the CDR3: TGTGCCAGTAGTATCCCGCAGGGTAATTCACCCCTCCACTTT. This codes for CASSIPQGNSPLHF.

The chain uses TRBV10-3 and TRBJ1-4, with TRBD1 as a possible D gene (5 bases). V dropped 3 bases and J dropped 8 bases, with 13 bases sitting between them. Per germline, CDR1 ENHRY and CDR2 SYGVKD. This CDR3 spans 14 amino acids. In DNA, the CDR3 is TGTGCCATCAGTGAAACAGGCGACAAAGAAAAACTGTTTTTT. Translating gives CAISETGDKEKLFF.

The rearrangement links TRBV5-1 to TRBJ2-2, with a possible D match to TRBD1 (6 bases). The germline V gene has CDR1 SGHRS and CDR2 YFSETQ. V lost 0 bases and J 7 bases, leaving 13 bases between the germline ends. The CDR3 is 15 amino acids. CDR3 nucleotides: TGCGCCAGCAGCTTGGGTGGGGGCGCCATCGGGGAGCTGTTTTTT. Translation gives CASSLGGGAIGELFF.

The chain combines TRBV28 with TRBJ2-7, with TRBD1 matching over 7 bases. Germline V CDR1 and CDR2: MDHEN, SYDVKM. After removal of 7 bases from V and 0 bases from J, the junction contained 6 bases not matched to a gene. CDR3 length: 14 residues. CDR3 amino acids: CASTGNRGSYEQYF. The CDR3 DNA reads TGTGCCAGCACGGGGAACAGGGGCTCCTACGAGCAGTACTTC. The variable domain in full, with the rest retrieved from reference TRBV28 and TRBJ2-7, is DVKVTQSSRYLVKRTGEKVFLECVQDMDHENMFWYRQDPGLGLRLIYFSYDVKMKEKGDIPEGYSVSREKKERFSLILESASTNQTSMYLCASTGNRGSYEQYFGPGTRLTVT.

The chain uses TRBV4-3 and TRBJ2-3; D not certain. The CDR3 covers 13 residues. Germline CDR1 is LGHNA and CDR2 is YSLEER. Trimming pared 1 base from V and 7 bases from J, leaving 9 bases between. CDR3 amino acids: CASSQGRRHTQYF. CDR3 in DNA: TGCGCCAGCAGCCAAGGTCGGCGGCATACGCAGTATTTT.

The chain couples TRBV27 to TRBJ2-1; no reliable D call. The CDR3 has 14 residues. Germline loops: CDR1 MNHEY, CDR2 SMNVEV (reference sequence). Trimming shortened V by 6 bases and J by 6 bases, and 15 bases separated the two germline ends. CDR3 residues: CASRPTREINEQFF. In nucleotides, the CDR3 is TGTGCCAGCAGGCCAACGCGCGAGATCAATGAGCAGTTCTTC.

The chain uses TRBV2 and TRBJ2-2; 8 bases align to TRBD1. The CDR3 has 15 residues. Trimming removed 5 bases from V and 1 base from J; junction bases left unmatched: 3. Germline CDR1 and CDR2: SNHLY and FYNNEI. The CDR3 bases are TGTGCCAGCAGTCCGGGACAGGTGAACACCGGGGAGCTGTTTTTT. Translated: CASSPGQVNTGELFF.

DNA for the CDR3: TGTGCCAGCAGTGGCAGGGGTAGAAAGCAGTCTACGCAGTATTTT. Translated, it gives CASSGRGRKQSTQYF. The rearrangement joins TRBV28 to TRBJ2-3; perhaps TRBD1 as D (6 bases). Looked up from germline, CDR1 is MDHEN and CDR2 is SYDVKM. The CDR3 is 15 residues long. Trimming cost V 5 bases and J 8 bases, with 20 bases left between them.

This clone occurred once. The chain employs TRBV19 and TRBJ1-2, with 9 bases aligning to TRBD1. The ends lost 6 bases at V and 4 bases at J; junction bases unmatched: 9. CDR1 and CDR2 (germline): LNHDA, SQIVND (reference sequence). The CDR3 consists of 15 residues. The CDR3 region is CASSLSGQGVYGYTF. The CDR3 DNA reads as TGTGCCAGTAGCCTTTCGGGACAGGGCGTCTATGGCTACACCTTC.